The 29 T cell receptor beta chains below all came from one sample that was sequenced in a study of beta chain features in type 1 diabetes. TCRB transcripts that were expressed got sequenced, as all of the isolated RNA had been reverse transcribed. TCRdb's table, derived via immunoSEQ multiplex PCR, lists solely in-frame clones and lacks some. The data contain 860,000 or so clones, 17% of them seen just once; the ten biggest clones take up 0.02% to 0.025%. The sequenced material came from naive CD4+ T cells from blood. These receptors all stem from a woman between 18 and 30 years old in good health.

This clone was seen more than once but under ten times. CDR3 sequence (DNA): TGTGCCAGCAGTTCGACCGGGACTAGCGGGAGGGCTGGGGCCAACGTCCTGACTTTC. It translates to CASSSTGTSGRAGANVLTF. This chain uses TRBV28 with TRBJ2-6; TRBD2 matches 16 bases. The CDR3 covers 19 residues. Trimming at V came to 4 bases and at J to 2 bases, leaving 5 bases not matched to a gene. Per the germline V gene, CDR1 is MDHEN and CDR2 is SYDVKM. The full variable domain, completed using reference TRBV28 and TRBJ2-6, is DVKVTQSSRYLVKRTGEKVFLECVQDMDHENMFWYRQDPGLGLRLIYFSYDVKMKEKGDIPEGYSVSREKKERFSLILESASTNQTSMYLCASSSTGTSGRAGANVLTFGAGSRLTVL.

The chain employs TRBV19 and TRBJ2-5, with D possibly called TRBD1 or TRBD2 (6 bases each). Per germline, CDR1 LNHDA and CDR2 SQIVND (reference sequence). The CDR3 extends over 14 amino acids. V was shortened by 4 bases and J by 5 bases, with 14 bases between the two germline ends. As DNA, the CDR3 is TGTGCCAGTAGTAAGTTCGGGGGCGAGGAGACCCAGTACTTC. Translating gives CASSKFGGEETQYF. Full variable domain (remainder filled in from reference TRBV19 and TRBJ2-5): DGGITQSPKYLFRKEGQNVTLSCEQNLNHDAMYWYRQDPGQGLRLIYYSQIVNDFQKGDIAEGYSVSREKKESFPLTVTSAQKNPTAFYLCASSKFGGEETQYFGPGTRLLVL.

The chain couples TRBV29-1 to TRBJ2-1, with D possibly being TRBD2 (6 bases). CDR3 size: 13 residues. CDR1 SQVTM and CDR2 ANQGSEA come from the germline V gene. Trimming left V 0 bases short and J 11 bases short, with 14 bases between. The CDR3 reads CSVEERPGEKQFF. The CDR3 DNA is TGCAGCGTTGAAGAGAGGCCGGGAGAAAAGCAGTTCTTC.

The CDR3 region is CASTLNRGLGSGANVLTF. CDR3 in DNA: TGTGCCAGCACGTTAAACAGGGGGCTGGGCTCTGGGGCCAACGTCCTGACTTTC. The chain uses TRBV7-2 and TRBJ2-6; 9 bases match TRBD1. V lost 7 bases to trimming and J lost 0 bases; unmatched junction nucleotides: 10. Germline CDR1 reads SGHTA; CDR2 reads FQGNSA. The CDR3 has 18 amino acids.

The chain is built from TRBV10-3 and TRBJ2-2; 7 nucleotides line up with TRBD2. Unmatched junction bases numbered 5, after V lost 3 bases and J lost 7 bases. Germline CDR1 is ENHRY and CDR2 is SYGVKD. The CDR3 loop spans 14 amino acids. DNA of the CDR3: TGTGCCATCAGTGACGGGAGGATGAACGGGGAGCTGTTTTTT. Protein: CAISDGRMNGELFF.

This clone occurred a few times. V is TRBV9 and J is TRBJ2-2; no clear D gene. Trimming removed 1 base from V and 8 bases from J, with 18 bases in between. Germline CDR1 reads SGDLS; CDR2 reads YYNGEE. This CDR3 contains 16 residues. The CDR3 nucleotides are TGTGCCAGCAGCGTATCTTTCGAGGTGGCGAGGGGGGAGCTGTTTTTT. Its protein is CASSVSFEVARGELFF.

The V call is TRBV2, the J call TRBJ2-2; D tentatively fits TRBD1 or TRBD2 (5 bases each). Deletions cut 6 bases from V and 1 base from J, with 6 bases between. The germline gives CDR1 SNHLY, CDR2 FYNNEI. This CDR3 spans 13 amino acids. DNA for the CDR3: TGTGCCAGCAGGGGGGAGAACACCGGGGAGCTGTTTTTT. Its translation: CASRGENTGELFF.

This clone was observed a handful of times. The CDR3 DNA reads as TGCAGCGTTGACAAGGAGGGTACGCAGTATTTT. The encoded protein is CSVDKEGTQYF. V usage is TRBV29-1 and J usage is TRBJ2-3; a weak D match, TRBD2 (6 bases). Trimming took 3 bases from V and 8 from J, leaving 9 bases between them. The CDR3 extends over 11 amino acids. In germline, CDR1 is SQVTM, CDR2 ANQGSEA.

Of note for this clone: The sample has other DNA sequences that encode this CDR3 too. The J gene is TRBJ2-7, the V gene TRBV7-2; unclear D gene. V lost 3 bases and J 2 bases, leaving 8 bases between the germline ends. CDR3 length equals 13 residues. Looked up from germline, CDR1 is SGHTA and CDR2 is FQGNSA. The CDR3 DNA sequence: TGTGCCAGCAGCTTGGGTCTAGCCTACGAGCAGTACTTC. It translates to CASSLGLAYEQYF.

This rearrangement joins TRBV4-3 to TRBJ1-5; 10 positions match TRBD1. The germline gives CDR1 LGHNA, CDR2 YSLEER. V lost 4 bases, J lost 4 bases, and 10 bases stayed unmatched. The CDR3 has 17 amino acids. The DNA of the CDR3 is TGCGCCAGCAGCCTTGACCCGCCGGGACAGGGGAATCAGCCCCAGCATTTT. This sequence encodes CASSLDPPGQGNQPQHF.

This chain uses TRBV2 with TRBJ2-3; D possibly corresponds to TRBD2 (5 bases). V was pared by 7 bases and J by 6 bases, with 17 bases between. The germline V gene encodes CDR1 SNHLY and CDR2 FYNNEI. This CDR3 spans 14 amino acids. The chain's CDR3 is CASNAVLRRDTQYF. The CDR3 DNA sequence: TGTGCCAGCAATGCCGTGCTCCGGAGGGATACGCAGTATTTT.

This clone has a handful of counts. The V gene is TRBV7-9, the J gene TRBJ2-2; D gene uncertain. Trimming took 3 bases from V and 4 from J, leaving 3 bases between them. Germline CDR1 is SEHNR and CDR2 is FQNEAQ (reference sequence). The CDR3 contains 12 residues. The CDR3 DNA is TGTGCCAGCAGCTTGTTCACCGGGGAGCTGTTTTTT. Translating gives CASSLFTGELFF. The full variable domain, completed using reference TRBV7-9 and TRBJ2-2, is DTGVSQNPRHKITKRGQNVTFRCDPISEHNRLYWYRQTLGQGPEFLTYFQNEAQLEKSRLLSDRFSAERPKGSFSTLEIQRTEQGDSAMYLCASSLFTGELFFGEGSRLTVL.

This chain links TRBV7-9 with TRBJ2-2; 14 bases align to TRBD2. Trimming cost V 6 bases and J 6 bases; bases outside gene matches: 9. CDR1 and CDR2 (germline): SEHNR, FQNEAQ (reference sequence). This CDR3 is 17 amino acids long. CDR3 DNA sequence: TGTGCCAGCAGAGAAGGGGGGACTAGCGGGAGTTCCGGGGAGCTGTTTTTT. Its translation: CASREGGTSGSSGELFF.

This clone was picked up a small number of times. The chain is built from TRBV5-8 and TRBJ2-5, with 7 positions matching TRBD1. Germline CDR1 reads SGHTS; CDR2 reads YDEGEE. This CDR3 has 18 amino acids. With 4 bases clipped from V and 3 bases from J, the junction kept 18 bases outside the gene matches. The CDR3 DNA is TGTGCCAGCAGCGTTTGGACAGGACGGAAAAGGGTTGAAGAGACCCAGTACTTC. It yields the protein CASSVWTGRKRVEETQYF.

This clone occurred a few times. The chain joins TRBV4-1 to TRBJ2-7; TRBD2 matches at 13 bases. The CDR3 spans 19 residues. With 1 base clipped from V and 3 bases from J, the junction kept 12 bases outside the gene matches. Germline values: CDR1 MGHRA, CDR2 YSYEKL. The CDR3 DNA follows: TGCGCCAGCAGCCAAGTCTTTAGGACTAGCGGGAGTCGGGGCTACGAGCAGTACTTC. Its protein product is CASSQVFRTSGSRGYEQYF.

The chain joins TRBV7-2 to TRBJ1-1; D remains unclear. Looked up from germline, CDR1 is SGHTA and CDR2 is FQGNSA. The CDR3 totals 14 residues. The V gene lost 3 bases and the J gene lost 4 bases, with 12 bases spanning the gap. In DNA form, the CDR3 reads TGTGCCAGCAGCTTCTCGGGTACTCTCACTGAAGCTTTCTTT. It is translated as CASSFSGTLTEAFF.

The V and J genes are TRBV13 and TRBJ2-4, with D unclear. The germline V gene encodes CDR1 PRHDT and CDR2 FYEKMQ (reference sequence). The CDR3 is 15 residues long. V lost 3 bases and J 6 bases, leaving 15 bases between the germline ends. The CDR3 sequence: CASSLATGEVNIQYF. CDR3 DNA: TGTGCCAGCAGCTTGGCCACTGGAGAGGTAAACATTCAGTACTTC.

V is TRBV7-3 and J is TRBJ1-1; 7 bases fit TRBD1. The CDR3 sequence is 14 residues long. V lost 5 bases and J lost 0; bases outside the gene matches: 3. Germline V lookup: CDR1 SGHTA, CDR2 FQGTGA. The CDR3 DNA reads TGTGCCAGCAGCACACAGGGGCTGAACACTGAAGCTTTCTTT. Its translation: CASSTQGLNTEAFF.

For the CDR3, the DNA is TGTGCCAGCAGCCCAATAGATGGGCTCTCCTACGAGCAGTACTTC. Translated: CASSPIDGLSYEQYF. The gene calls are TRBV7-2 and TRBJ2-7, with unresolved D. CDR3 size: 15 residues. The germline CDR1 and CDR2 sequences are SGHTA and FQGNSA. V lost 5 bases, J lost 0 bases, and 14 bases lay in between.

The gene calls are TRBV11-2 and TRBJ2-4; 9 positions match TRBD1. Germline V gene sequence: CDR1 SGHAT, CDR2 FQNNGV. The CDR3 runs 14 residues. Trimming removed 5 bases from V and 3 bases from J; junction bases left unmatched: 2. CDR3 nucleotides: TGTGCCAGCAGCAAGACAGGGGGCAAAAACATTCAGTACTTC. Amino acids: CASSKTGGKNIQYF.

The rearrangement links TRBV7-9 to TRBJ2-5, with D perhaps being TRBD1 or TRBD2 (5 bases each). Trimming stripped 2 bases from V and 4 bases from J, with 14 bases between. The germline V gene has CDR1 SEHNR and CDR2 FQNEAQ (reference sequence). This CDR3 contains 15 residues. The CDR3, as DNA: TGTGCCAGCAGCTTATCCCGGGACCAGGGAGAGACCCAGTACTTC. Its translation: CASSLSRDQGETQYF. The full variable domain, with the rest looked up from reference TRBV7-9 and TRBJ2-5, is DTGVSQNPRHKITKRGQNVTFRCDPISEHNRLYWYRQTLGQGPEFLTYFQNEAQLEKSRLLSDRFSAERPKGSFSTLEIQRTEQGDSAMYLCASSLSRDQGETQYFGPGTRLLVL.

V usage is TRBV5-5 and J usage is TRBJ2-7, with D perhaps assigned TRBD1 or TRBD2 (5 bases each). Germline V gene lookup returns CDR1 SGHKS and CDR2 YYEKEE (reference sequence). Trimming removed 4 bases from V and 0 bases from J, with 11 bases in between. CDR3 size: 14 residues. CDR3 region: CASSPGTDSYEQYF. The CDR3 nucleotides are TGTGCCAGCAGCCCCGGGACGGACTCCTACGAGCAGTACTTC.

This clone has just a few counts. This chain joins TRBV7-9 and TRBJ2-1, with 7 bases matching TRBD2. The CDR3 has 17 residues. Unmatched junction bases numbered 14, after V lost 1 base and J lost 8 bases. Germline CDR1 SEHNR, CDR2 FQNEAQ (reference sequence). CDR3 sequence: CASSLEGTLARGHEQFF. DNA of the CDR3: TGTGCCAGCAGCTTAGAAGGAACACTAGCGAGGGGTCATGAGCAGTTCTTC.

This clone appeared a few times. The chain has TRBV4-3 and TRBJ2-3, with D uncertain. CDR3 length: 15 amino acids. Per the germline V gene, CDR1 is LGHNA and CDR2 is YSLEER. The V and J ends lost 0 bases and 1 base respectively, with 8 bases between them. The CDR3 bases are TGCGCCAGCAGCCAAGATTGGGTCCGCACAGATACGCAGTATTTT. Protein: CASSQDWVRTDTQYF.

The V call is TRBV5-5, the J call TRBJ2-2; D may be TRBD1 or TRBD2 (5 bases each). The CDR3 runs to 15 residues. Trimming stripped 4 bases from V and 0 bases from J, with 10 bases between. Per germline, CDR1 SGHKS and CDR2 YYEKEE (reference sequence). The CDR3, as DNA: TGTGCCAGCAGCAGGGACGGAGCGAACACCGGGGAGCTGTTTTTT. Protein: CASSRDGANTGELFF.

The rearrangement joins TRBV5-6 to TRBJ2-1, with D perhaps matching TRBD1 (5 bases). Trimming left V 0 bases short and J 8 bases short, with 21 bases between. The CDR3 has 17 amino acids. Per the germline V gene, CDR1 is SGHDT and CDR2 is YYEEEE. The chain's CDR3 is CASSLDRSTIGVDEQFF. The CDR3 DNA is TGTGCCAGCAGCTTGGACCGGTCCACAATAGGGGTCGATGAGCAGTTCTTC.

The chain has TRBV18 and TRBJ2-3, with 10 bases that match TRBD2. V lost 4 bases, J lost 4 bases, and 11 bases stayed unmatched. CDR3 size: 17 residues. CDR1 KGHSH and CDR2 LQKENI come from the germline V gene. The CDR3 here is CASSLRALAGVADTQYF. The CDR3 nucleotides read TGTGCCAGCTCACTCAGGGCGCTAGCGGGAGTAGCAGATACGCAGTATTTT.

The genes are TRBV9 and TRBJ2-5, with D possibly being TRBD2 (7 bases). V was clipped by 0 bases and J by 5 bases, with 17 bases between them. There are 16 residues in the CDR3. Germline assignment: CDR1 SGDLS and CDR2 YYNGEE. The chain's CDR3 is CASSVGGGAEWETQYF. Written as DNA, the CDR3 is TGTGCCAGCAGCGTAGGCGGGGGCGCCGAATGGGAGACCCAGTACTTC.

This clone was detected only a few times. The rearrangement uses TRBV4-2 and TRBJ2-5; the match to TRBD2 covers 15 bases. The CDR3 loop spans 18 amino acids. Germline CDR1 is LGHNA and CDR2 is YNFKEQ. V shed 4 bases and J 0 bases; nucleotides not matched to a gene: 6. The CDR3 DNA reads as TGTGCCAGCAGCCCATCCGGGACTAGCGGGAGGTACCAAGAGACCCAGTACTTC. Amino acid sequence: CASSPSGTSGRYQETQYF.